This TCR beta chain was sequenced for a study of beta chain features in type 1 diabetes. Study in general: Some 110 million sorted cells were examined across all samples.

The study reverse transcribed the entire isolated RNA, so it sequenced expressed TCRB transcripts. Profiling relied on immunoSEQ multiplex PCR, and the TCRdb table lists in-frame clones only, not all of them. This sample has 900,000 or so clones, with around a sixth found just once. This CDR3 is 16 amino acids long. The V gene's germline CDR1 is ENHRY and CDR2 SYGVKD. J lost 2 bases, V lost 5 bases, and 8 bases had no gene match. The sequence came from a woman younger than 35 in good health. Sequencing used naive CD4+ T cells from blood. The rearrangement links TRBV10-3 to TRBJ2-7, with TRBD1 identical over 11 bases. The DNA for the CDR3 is TGTGCCATCAGTAGAGGGACAGGGGGAGAGACCTACGAGCAGTACTTC. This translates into CAISRGTGGETYEQYF.